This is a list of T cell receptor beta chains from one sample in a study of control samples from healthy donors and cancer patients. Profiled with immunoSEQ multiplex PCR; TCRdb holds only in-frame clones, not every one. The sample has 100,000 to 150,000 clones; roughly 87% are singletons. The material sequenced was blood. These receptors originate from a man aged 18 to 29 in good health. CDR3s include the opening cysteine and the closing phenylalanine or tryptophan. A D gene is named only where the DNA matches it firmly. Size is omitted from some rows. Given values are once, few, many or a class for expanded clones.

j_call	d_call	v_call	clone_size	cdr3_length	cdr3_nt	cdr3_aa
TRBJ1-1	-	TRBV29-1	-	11	TGCAGCGTTGATCGGGGGAAGTCAGCTTTCTTT	CSVDRGKSAFF
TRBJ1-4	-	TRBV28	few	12	TGTGCCAGCAGGGCCGGGAATGAAAAACTGTTTTTT	CASRAGNEKLFF
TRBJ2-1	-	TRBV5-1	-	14	TGCGCCAGCAGCTTGGAGCACAGATACAATGAGCAGTTCTTC	CASSLEHRYNEQFF
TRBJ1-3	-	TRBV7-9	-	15	TGTGCCAGCAGCCCTCCAGGGTCCCCTGGGGACACCATATATTTT	CASSPPGSPGDTIYF
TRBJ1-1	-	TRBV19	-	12	TGTGCCAGTAGTGTCACAGGCACTGAAGCTTTCTTT	CASSVTGTEAFF
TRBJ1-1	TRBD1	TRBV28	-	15	TGTGCCAGCCATTACCGGGACAGGAGGAACACTGAAGCTTTCTTT	CASHYRDRRNTEAFF
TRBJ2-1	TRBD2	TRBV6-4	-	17	TGTGCCAGCAGTGCAAATATAGCGGGAGTGGGGATGGATGAGCAGTTCTTC	CASSANIAGVGMDEQFF
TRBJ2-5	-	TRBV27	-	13	TGTGCCAGCAGAAGGAGGGGCCAAGAGACCCAGTACTTC	CASRRRGQETQYF
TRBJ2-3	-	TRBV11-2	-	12	TGTGCCAGCAGCCCCTTCCGCAATACGCAGTATTTT	CASSPFRNTQYF
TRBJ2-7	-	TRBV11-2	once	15	TGTGCCAGCAGCTTAACCAGGGGCCCCACCTACGAGCAGTACTTC	CASSLTRGPTYEQYF
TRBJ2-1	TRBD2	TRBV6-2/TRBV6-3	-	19	TGTGCCAGCAGTTTTACAACCGCGGGACTAGCGGGAGATCGGAATGAGCAGTTCTTC	CASSFTTAGLAGDRNEQFF
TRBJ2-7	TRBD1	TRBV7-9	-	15	TGTGCCAGCAGCTCCTCGGACAGGGGCAAGGGCGAGCAGTACTTC	CASSSSDRGKGEQYF
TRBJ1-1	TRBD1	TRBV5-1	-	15	TGCGCCAGCAGCTTGGAAGGGGGCATAAACACTGAAGCTTTCTTT	CASSLEGGINTEAFF
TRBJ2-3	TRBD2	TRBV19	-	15	TGTGCCAGTAGTATAGTGAGCGGGGGAACAGATACGCAGTATTTT	CASSIVSGGTDTQYF
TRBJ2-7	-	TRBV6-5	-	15	TGTGCCAGCAGGCCCTCGGGACATAATTCCTACGAGCAGTACTTC	CASRPSGHNSYEQYF
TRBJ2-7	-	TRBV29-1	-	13	TGCAGCGTACGGACATACGCAGCCTACGAGCAGTACTTC	CSVRTYAAYEQYF
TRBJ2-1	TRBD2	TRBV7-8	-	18	TGTGCCAGCAGCTCTCTCCCGGGGGGGTACAGCAGGGGCAATGAGCAGTTCTTC	CASSSLPGGYSRGNEQFF
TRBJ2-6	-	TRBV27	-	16	TGTGCCAGCAGTTTAGAGGGACTCTCTGGGGCCAACGTCCTGACTTTC	CASSLEGLSGANVLTF
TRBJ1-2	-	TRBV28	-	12	TGTGCCTCTGGGCATGCCGTCTATGGCTACACCTTC	CASGHAVYGYTF
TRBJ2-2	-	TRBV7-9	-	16	TGTGCCAGCAGCTTTTTAACTAACCCGAACACCGGGGAGCTGTTTTTT	CASSFLTNPNTGELFF
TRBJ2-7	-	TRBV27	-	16	TGTGCCAGCAGTCCTCTCACGGGACTCGGAACCTACGAGCAGTACTTC	CASSPLTGLGTYEQYF
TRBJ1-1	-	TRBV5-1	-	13	TGCGCCAGCAGCTTGGAACTGAGGACTGAAGCTTTCTTT	CASSLELRTEAFF
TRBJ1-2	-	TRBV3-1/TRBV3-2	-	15	TGTGCCAGCAGCCAAGATGGTCGGTATAAGGATGGCTACACCTTC	CASSQDGRYKDGYTF
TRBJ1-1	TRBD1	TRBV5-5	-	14	TGTGCCAGCAGCTTTGGACAGGGGTACACTGAAGCTTTCTTT	CASSFGQGYTEAFF
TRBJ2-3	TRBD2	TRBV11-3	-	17	TGTGCCAGCAGCTTAGGGGTGCTCGGGACTAACACAGATACGCAGTATTTT	CASSLGVLGTNTDTQYF
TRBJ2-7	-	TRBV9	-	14	TGTGCCAGCAGCCGGGGACTCCTCTCCTACGAGCAGTACTTC	CASSRGLLSYEQYF
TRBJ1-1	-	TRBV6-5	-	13	TGTGCCGCTACCCGGGATGTGGGTACTGAAGCTTTCTTT	CAATRDVGTEAFF
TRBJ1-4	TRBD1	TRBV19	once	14	TGTGCCACCGATTCAGGGGGCGTTGGTGAAAAACTGTTTTTT	CATDSGGVGEKLFF
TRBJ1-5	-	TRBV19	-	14	TGTGCCAGTAGTATAGTGGCAGGGAATCAGCCCCAGCATTTT	CASSIVAGNQPQHF
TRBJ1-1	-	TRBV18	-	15	TGTGCCAGCTCAGGTAAGGCAAATCGGAACACTGAAGCTTTCTTT	CASSGKANRNTEAFF
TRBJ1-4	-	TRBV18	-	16	TGTGCCAGCTCCCCTCAAGGAGCCTCGGTTTATGAAAAACTGTTTTTT	CASSPQGASVYEKLFF
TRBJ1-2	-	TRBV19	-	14	TGTGCCAGTAGTATCGAAACCCCCCCATATGGCTACACCTTC	CASSIETPPYGYTF
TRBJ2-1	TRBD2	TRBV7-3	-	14	TGTGCCAGCAGCTCAGCGGGGGCCTACAATGAGCAGTTCTTC	CASSSAGAYNEQFF
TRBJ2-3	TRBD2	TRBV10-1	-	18	TGCGCCAGCATTCATCCCCCTCCGCGTGCGGGAGTCACAGATACGCAGTATTTT	CASIHPPPRAGVTDTQYF
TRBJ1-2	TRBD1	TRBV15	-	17	TGTGCCACCAGCAGACGGGGGGGACAGGGGAACAACTATGGCTACACCTTC	CATSRRGGQGNNYGYTF
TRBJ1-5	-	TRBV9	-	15	TGTGCCAGCAGCGCGGAGGCGGGCGGTGCGGGGACCCAGCATTTT	CASSAEAGGAGTQHF
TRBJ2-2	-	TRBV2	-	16	TGTGCCAGCAGGCCGCCCAGCGCTTCGAACACCGGGGAGCTGTTTTTT	CASRPPSASNTGELFF
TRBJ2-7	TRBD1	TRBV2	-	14	TGTGCCAGCACCAGGACAGGGGGCATCGACGAGCAGTACTTC	CASTRTGGIDEQYF
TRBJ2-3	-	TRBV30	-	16	TGTGCCTGGAGCAACCTCACAGGGTTTTCGACAGATACGCAGTATTTT	CAWSNLTGFSTDTQYF
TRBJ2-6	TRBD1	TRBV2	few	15	TGTGCCAGCAGTGCCCAGGGGGCTGGGGCCAACGTCCTGACTTTC	CASSAQGAGANVLTF
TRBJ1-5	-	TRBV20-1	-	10	TGCAGTGCGGGGGGTCAGCCCCAGCATTTT	CSAGGQPQHF